This TCR beta chain was sequenced during a study of early T cells in non-severe SARS-CoV-2 infection. Study-level information: The input, bulk RNA from unsorted whole blood, was sequenced, and chains were unpaired.

Trimming pared 3 bases from V and 6 bases from J, leaving 15 bases between. The CDR3 is 15 amino acids. Germline lookup yields CDR1 SGHAT and CDR2 FQNNGV. Unique molecular identifiers tagged individual cDNA molecules. MiXCR was run by TCRdb on the 5' RACE reads, yielding one entry per CDR3 protein. The sample carries more than 65,000 distinct CDR3 sequences, 4.6% recorded once. This clonotype was seen only a few times. The V gene is TRBV11-2, the J gene TRBJ2-1; D might be TRBD1 or TRBD2, each matching 5 bases. This receptor was obtained from an adult who was a healthcare worker with PCR-confirmed SARS-CoV-2 infection or an uninfected control (not recorded which). The donor label of this sample is uncertain. This material consisted of whole blood, taken at baseline. CDR3 loop: CASSFTGTALNEQFF. The CDR3 DNA is TGTGCCAGCAGCTTCACCGGGACGGCCCTCAATGAGCAGTTCTTC.